Described below is a single T cell receptor (beta chain) sequence and its context. The data were obtained in a study of control samples from healthy donors and cancer patients. Germline CDR1 reads MNHEY; CDR2 reads SVGEGT. V lost 4 bases and J 7 bases, leaving 13 bases between the germline ends. This CDR3 region has 13 residues. Assay: immunoSEQ multiplex PCR; the TCRdb copy retains only in-frame clones and omits some. The table lists 100,000 to 150,000 clones, approximately 92% of them singletons. V usage is TRBV6-2 or TRBV6-3 and J usage is TRBJ1-2; a weak D match, TRBD1 (5 bases). The TCR sequence derives from a man older than 75 with head and neck cancer. The sequenced sample consisted of PBMCs. CDR3 in DNA: TGTGCCAGCAGTTCCCGACAGTTTCTTGGCTACACCTTC. Protein: CASSSRQFLGYTF.